A selection of T cell receptor beta chains follows, all from one sample in a study of beta chain features in type 1 diabetes. This table comes from immunoSEQ multiplex PCR, and its TCRdb copy is limited to in-frame clones, with some not included. The sample yields approximately 470,000 clones, roughly 30% seen once. The material sequenced was naive CD4+ T cells from blood. Receptor source: a man in his late teens or twenties in good health. Both conserved end residues are part of each CDR3. The D gene is left open where the match is weak.

D gene: TRBD1; J gene: TRBJ1-5; CDR3 length: 13; V gene: TRBV7-9; CDR3 protein: CASSGQGGQPQHF
D gene: TRBD2; J gene: TRBJ2-3; CDR3 length: 14; V gene: TRBV29-1; CDR3 protein: CSVATSSRGDTQYF
D gene: TRBD2; J gene: TRBJ2-1; CDR3 length: 13; V gene: TRBV19; CDR3 protein: CAASGRASNEQFF
D gene: NA; J gene: TRBJ2-1; CDR3 length: 15; V gene: TRBV5-6; CDR3 protein: CASSPTGGAYNEQFF
D gene: NA; J gene: TRBJ2-3; CDR3 length: 14; V gene: TRBV19; CDR3 protein: CASSIARGLDTQYF
D gene: NA; J gene: TRBJ1-1; CDR3 length: 15; V gene: TRBV7-2; CDR3 protein: CASSLWLQGNTEAFF
D gene: NA; J gene: TRBJ1-2; CDR3 length: 12; V gene: TRBV29-1; CDR3 protein: CSAPGLNYGYTF
D gene: TRBD1; J gene: TRBJ2-5; CDR3 length: 13; V gene: TRBV29-1; CDR3 protein: CSAGTVIQETQYF
D gene: NA; J gene: TRBJ2-3; CDR3 length: 17; V gene: TRBV4-3; CDR3 protein: CASSQDMGPTPSDTQYF
D gene: NA; J gene: NA; CDR3 length: 12; V gene: TRBV30; CDR3 protein: CAWSLQGYEQYF
D gene: NA; J gene: TRBJ2-1; CDR3 length: 16; V gene: TRBV14; CDR3 protein: CASSQAGGSTYNEQFF
D gene: TRBD1; J gene: TRBJ2-5; CDR3 length: 16; V gene: TRBV4-1; CDR3 protein: CASSQERGRVQETQYF
D gene: NA; J gene: TRBJ2-1; CDR3 length: 12; V gene: TRBV28; CDR3 protein: CASSLLNNEQFF
D gene: TRBD2; J gene: TRBJ2-7; CDR3 length: 16; V gene: TRBV10-3; CDR3 protein: CAISDPGLAGGYEQYF
D gene: NA; J gene: TRBJ1-4; CDR3 length: 14; V gene: TRBV7-2; CDR3 protein: CASSLGHRNEKLFF
D gene: NA; J gene: TRBJ2-3; CDR3 length: 13; V gene: TRBV29-1; CDR3 protein: CSVVPESTDTQYF
D gene: TRBD1; J gene: TRBJ2-2; CDR3 length: 15; V gene: TRBV25-1; CDR3 protein: CASSTGVTNTGELFF
D gene: NA; J gene: TRBJ1-2; CDR3 length: 11; V gene: TRBV2; CDR3 protein: CASRVVYGYTF
D gene: NA; J gene: TRBJ2-2; CDR3 length: 12; V gene: TRBV5-1; CDR3 protein: CASSLNTGELFF
D gene: TRBD1; J gene: TRBJ1-3; CDR3 length: 17; V gene: TRBV11-2; CDR3 protein: CASSVRQGPTGGNTIYF
D gene: TRBD1; J gene: TRBJ1-1; CDR3 length: 17; V gene: TRBV5-6; CDR3 protein: CASSTGTGATWNTEAFF
D gene: NA; J gene: TRBJ1-5; CDR3 length: 13; V gene: TRBV29-1; CDR3 protein: CSVRTDSNQPQHF
D gene: NA; J gene: TRBJ2-5; CDR3 length: 17; V gene: TRBV7-9; CDR3 protein: CASSSPTKPGHRETQYF
D gene: NA; J gene: TRBJ1-4; CDR3 length: 12; V gene: TRBV15; CDR3 protein: CATSRVGEKLFF